The T cell receptor (beta chain) under discussion was sequenced for a study of cytomegalovirus exposure and HLA in healthy donors. Study-wide points: Earlier analysis looked at TCR beta V segments, and most were productive about 90% or about 30% of the time. Associated with HLA alleles at 0.05 false discovery rate in a later analysis were 16,951 TCR beta sequences. Sequencing probably produced one cluster of sequence variants that were highly shared.

The CDR3 totals 17 residues. The germline V gene has CDR1 SGHTA and CDR2 FQGTGA. With 1 base removed from V and 7 bases from J, the gap between germline ends came to 20 bases. Primers included in the PCR were 60 Vbeta and 13 Jbeta primers. Sequencing was performed with immunoSEQ multiplex PCR; in TCRdb, only in-frame clones are kept and a portion is missing. This table has roughly 220,000 clones, about four fifths appearing once. To note about this clone: Its target is not known.

The TCR sequence derives from a young man in good health and CMV-seronegative. This rearrangement joins TRBV7-3 to TRBJ2-1; D is possibly TRBD1 (6 bases). Sample: PBMCs. CDR3 sequence (DNA): TGTGCCAGCAGCTTAATTCCTGGAACAGGGAGCGGAAATGAGCAGTTCTTC. This gives the protein CASSLIPGTGSGNEQFF.